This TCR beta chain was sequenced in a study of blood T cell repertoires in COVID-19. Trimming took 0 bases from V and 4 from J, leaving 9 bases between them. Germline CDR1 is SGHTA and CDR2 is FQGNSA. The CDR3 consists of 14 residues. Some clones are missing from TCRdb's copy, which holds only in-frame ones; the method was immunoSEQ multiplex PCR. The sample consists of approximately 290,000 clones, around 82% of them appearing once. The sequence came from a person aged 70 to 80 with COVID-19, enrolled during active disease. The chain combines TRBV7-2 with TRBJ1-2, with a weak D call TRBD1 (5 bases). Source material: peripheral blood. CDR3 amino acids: CASSLAQGSYGYTF. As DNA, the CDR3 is TGTGCCAGCAGCTTAGCGCAGGGTAGCTATGGCTACACCTTC. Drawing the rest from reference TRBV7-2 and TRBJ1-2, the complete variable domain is GAGVSQSPSNKVTEKGKDVELRCDPISGHTALYWYRQSLGQGLEFLIYFQGNSAPDKSGLPSDRFSAERTGGSVSTLTIQRTQQEDSAVYLCASSLAQGSYGYTFGSGTRLTVV.